This T cell receptor (beta chain) was sequenced during a study of graft-versus-host responses after intestinal transplantation. Study conclusions and caveats: When patients had graft-donor T cell macrochimerism, their allografts held high graft-versus-host to host-versus-graft clonal ratios. GvH clones appeared in recipient marrow, some first in ileum or blood.

CDR3 size: 15 residues. Looked up from germline, CDR1 is SGHNT and CDR2 is YYREEE (reference sequence). With 1 base removed from V and 0 bases from J, the gap between germline ends came to 10 bases. Some clones are missing from TCRdb's copy, which holds only in-frame ones; the method was immunoSEQ multiplex PCR. This sample has 60,000 to 70,000 clones; roughly 89% occur once, and the top ten carry around 1.7%. Processed graft tissue released its intraepithelial and lamina propria lymphocytes. This clone was observed a few times. Antigen: not known. This receptor was obtained from a human patient who received an intestinal transplant, so some T cells may come from the graft donor. The sample here was ileum tissue, taken 357 days after transplant. V is TRBV5-4 and J is TRBJ1-2; a possible D gene is TRBD1 (5 bases). Written as DNA, the CDR3 is TGTGCCAGCAGCTTGTCCCGGGGGTCTAACTATGGCTACACCTTC. Amino acid sequence: CASSLSRGSNYGYTF. Full variable domain (rest looked up from reference TRBV5-4 and TRBJ1-2): ETGVTQSPTHLIKTRGQQVTLRCSSQSGHNTVSWYQQALGQGPQFIFQYYREEENGRGNFPPRFSGLQFPNYSSELNVNALELDDSALYLCASSLSRGSNYGYTFGSGTRLTVV.